This T cell receptor (beta chain) was identified during a study of identical twins. Study results and caveats: Cross-sectional statistical analysis, not tracking of the same donors, underpinned the conclusions. Weaker excess sharing between twins was seen in beta out-of-frame sequences.

Unique molecular identifiers were present on the cDNA, which also gained a universal primer site by template switching. TCRdb recomputed calls from the 5' RACE reads with MiXCR, one row per CDR3 protein. This table holds 690,000 or so distinct CDR3 sequences, around 8.3% found once. The length of the CDR3 is 12 residues. V was cut by 2 bases and J by 3 bases, with 5 bases left in between. Germline-derived CDR1 and CDR2 are SQVTM and ANQGSEA. This clonotype was found a few times. Its cognate antigen is unknown. These data were also reused for a study on yellow fever vaccine responses in identical twins.

This TCR derives from a woman between 18 and 29 years old in good health. The rearrangement uses TRBV29-1 and TRBJ2-1; D ambiguous. Sequencing input: PBMCs. CDR3 coding DNA: TGCAGCGTTGAATTGGGCTACAATGAGCAGTTCTTC. The encoded protein is CSVELGYNEQFF.